This TCR beta chain came from a study of cytomegalovirus exposure and HLA in healthy donors (dated by TCRdb to about 2017). Broadly, across the study: An earlier analysis of approximately 640 of the donors reported 276 Gb of sequence data and 120 million or so unique TCR beta sequences from about 200 million T cells. Rather than drawing on any new phenotypic data, the later analysis identified candidate immune exposures from TCR beta sequences and the way those sequences occurred across donors. An early release covering more than 500 HLA-typed donors comprised approximately 300 gigabases of sequencing data and tens of millions of unique TCR sequences. Class I and class II HLA loci were covered by the typing at four-digit resolution. An earlier analysis of 587 of the donors applied high-throughput TCR beta sequencing to assess whether each TCR beta V gene segment acted as functional or pseudogenic. Among the roughly 390 genotyped donors, approximately 82% belonged to the genetic ancestry cluster associated with self-reported Caucasian donors. The number of typed donors differed by locus: roughly 629-640 for A, B, C, DRB1 and DQB1; approximately 520 for DQA1; 600 to 610 for DPA1; and some 430 for DPB1. In a later genetic analysis, genome-wide SNP genotypes for about three fifths of the roughly 670 donors were used, and that subset was treated as a discovery cohort. To predict cytomegalovirus infection status, the study brought together high-throughput TCR immunosequencing, statistical association of individual TCRs with disease status, and machine learning. Donor age, sex, ethnicity and CMV serostatus were compiled alongside the repertoire data. Roughly five DR-DQ haplotypes were handled as single units for association and clustering, since linkage in the cohort was strong. Along with the roughly 710-subject first cohort, a separate validation cohort of roughly 110 different subjects was used. All discovery cohort repertoires had been generated using a single sequencing platform. The study used immunosequencing to profile the T cell repertoires of under 700 subjects and linked those repertoires to cytomegalovirus serostatus. The study aimed to test whether signatures of past pathogen exposure could be identified by cataloging public T cell receptors. Across roughly 420 genotyped donors of the cohort, an average of roughly 250,000 unique TCR beta nucleotide sequences per donor were sequenced, and about a sixth of those sequences were non-productive. In a later analysis, previously published TCR beta repertoires from roughly 710 donors were re-analyzed and high-resolution HLA genotyping was added so that TCR occurrence patterns could be studied.

The library was produced with the immunoSEQ multiplex PCR assay. For the multiplex PCR, a mixture combining 60 forward primers for TCR Vbeta segments and 13 reverse primers for TCR Jbeta segments was used. The CDR3 region of rearranged TCR beta genes was amplified from genomic DNA with a multiplex PCR assay. On the Illumina HiSeq System, the amplified TCR beta libraries were sequenced as 87-base-pair reads. The study's own analysis went as follows. Across the 670 or so repertoires, a later analysis counted roughly 84 million unique TCR beta chains, some 11 million of which were shared by at least two donors. A nearest-neighbor algorithm error-corrected the raw reads and collapsed the reads into unique sequences, merging closely related sequences to remove PCR and sequencing errors. Alignment of CDR3 sequences to IMGT reference sequences was used to assign V, D and J gene segments. For a sequence to be retained, at least a six-nucleotide match to both a V gene segment and a J gene segment was required. Rearrangements were called productive when the CDR3 lacked stop codons and stayed in frame with V and J; all others were non-productive. Following IMGT convention, CDR3 was defined as the stretch from the second conserved V-encoded cysteine to the conserved J-encoded phenylalanine. In an earlier analysis of approximately 590 of the donors, sequences lacking an unambiguous match to a single V gene segment were excluded. In an earlier analysis of around 600 of the donors, V segments were called functional above 56.7% productive rearrangements and were called segregating when the between-donor standard deviation exceeded 5%. A statistical classification framework was built for diagnosing cytomegalovirus status from the catalog of TCR beta chain sequences. In a later analysis, TCR nucleotide sequences were compared against IMGT/GENE-DB human TR gene sequences so that V and J genes could be assigned. The TCRdist pipeline was used in a later analysis to assign CDR3 sequences and most-parsimonious VDJ recombination scenarios. A later analysis defined each TCR beta chain by its CDR3 amino acid sequence plus V-gene family, and excluded reads lacking a unique V-gene family. As a way to deal with suspected cross-contamination and a sequencing artifact, a later analysis dropped roughly 620 nucleotide sequences that were highly shared and had low generation probability. For each public chain, a later analysis derived a clonal expansion index from normalized ranks of inferred template counts within each repertoire. In a later analysis, generation probabilities were computed using a VDJ recombination model fitted to out-of-frame rearrangements, and the results were checked against IGoR. In a later analysis, TCR-TCR, TCR-HLA and TCR-CMV co-occurrence was scored with hypergeometric tests, and a repertoire-size bias correction was applied to TCR pairs. In a later analysis, false discovery rates were estimated by permuting HLA or CMV assignments 20 times. In a later analysis, co-occurring TCRs were grouped using DBSCAN, with TCRdist sequence similarity added in when clustering inside HLA-allele-positive subsets. For co-occurrence clustering, repertoires with fewer than 30,000 or more than 120,000 public chains were excluded, along with 5 or 6 repertoires with anomalous nucleotide sharing. TCRdb carries this immuneACCESS record with in-frame sequences only. Its versions omit some clonotypes, under half of them owing to an unresolved V gene in the studies checked, with the rest unexplained. That table is the source of V, J and clone size, and D and trimming were worked out from the DNA. This sample is represented by under 150,000 clones; over 60% of them were singletons. Of the sample, roughly 2% falls within the top ten clones.

Here is what the overall study found, with its caveats: According to the authors, the approach could potentially be generalized to other disease states and immunological phenotypes. Linkage disequilibrium might explain the correlated functional status among segregating V segments, but an unknown experimental factor could not be excluded. Broadly in line with IMGT annotations, most TCR beta V segments showed up in productive rearrangements about 87% or about 30% of the time in an earlier analysis of around 600 of the donors. The study gave a list of 150 to 200 TCR beta chains associated with cytomegalovirus. A cluster of highly shared sequence variants was judged likely to be a technical artifact of the sequencing pipeline. In both the original and validation cohorts, the classifier was reported to diagnose cytomegalovirus status with high specificity and sensitivity. Specific HLA alleles were associated with 15,000 to 20,000 TCR beta sequences at a false discovery rate of 0.05 in a later analysis. A later analysis found that TCR association rates varied across HLA loci, with DRB1 alleles showing the most associated TCRs and HLA-C alleles the fewest. V-gene and J-gene trimming of TCR beta chains was associated with a missense DCLRE1C variant in a later genetic analysis, and the association was replicated in an independent cohort. Compared with equally common non-associated chains, HLA-associated TCR beta chains in a later analysis were more clonally expanded and had lower generation probabilities. CMV serostatus was the only immune exposure information available for the cohort. Roughly uniform sequencing depth across donors was assumed in presence/absence analyses, although this assumption may not hold. In a later analysis, most CMV-associated TCR beta chains were found to appear HLA-restricted, with HLA associations seemingly driven largely by CMV exposure. Because the 87-base-pair reads could not distinguish some IMGT-functional V segments, including TRBV6-2 and TRBV6-3, those segments were excluded. A later analysis reported that several top co-occurrence clusters appeared linked to parvovirus B19, influenza, CMV and Epstein-Barr virus. In a later genetic analysis, fewer N-insertions in productive TCRs were reported among donors in an Asian-associated ancestry cluster than the approximately 670-donor mean. Most TCR sequences were seen in very few donors, while some public TCRs were found in many individuals. In vitro tests confirmed that a few of the cytomegalovirus-associated TCR beta chains recognize cytomegalovirus antigens. Only TCR beta chains were sequenced in this cohort, and the absence of alpha or paired-chain data limited detectable features. Because counts were too low, 15 or so rarely observed V segments, including chromosome 9 orphons, were excluded from the earlier analysis of 587 of the donors. When HLA alleles, especially DR and DQ, strongly co-occurred, TCR associations were difficult to assign to individual alleles. Because HLA typing was missing for some donors at each locus, association tests included only the typed subset. A further reported finding was that TCR beta sequences accurately predicted the HLA-A and HLA-B alleles for most subjects in the first cohort.

The cohort comprised approximately 700 healthy bone marrow donors. At the time of sampling, all cohort members were nominally healthy, though unrecorded immune exposures were likely present. The donor was CMV seronegative and was included in the group of 352 seronegative cohort members. Every donor gave a peripheral blood sample, and the peripheral blood mononuclear cells from that sample were used for TCR beta sequencing. The Qiagen DNeasy Blood Extraction Kit was used to extract genomic DNA from the blood cell samples. This clone was counted only a few times. Its binding antigen is unknown. Base-call qualities are not available, and no considerably larger clone is one nucleotide away. V loses 4 bases at its end and J loses 5 bases; junction bases beyond the gene matches: 7. CDR3 length: 16 amino acids, cysteine to phenylalanine. This entry keeps only the CDR3 DNA: 48 bases, framed from base 1. The CDR1 and CDR2 encoded by the germline V gene (reference sequence) are MNHNY and SVGAGI.

The specimen sequenced was PBMCs. The chain is made from TRBV6-6 and TRBJ2-5, and 13 junctional nucleotides match TRBD2. The receptor's source is a middle-aged man in good health and CMV-seronegative. The CDR3 sequence is CASSSLTSGGAETQYF. The bases read TGTGCCAGCAGTTCCCTTACTAGCGGGGGGGCGGAGACCCAGTACTTC.